This entry concerns a single TCR beta chain. No antigen is known for it. This specimen comes from a study of beta chain features in type 1 diabetes. Points from the study as a whole: An over-representation of cells with high TCR expression could result from cDNA sequencing. The study found that naive, central memory and Treg TCRB repertoires appeared more similar in patients than in healthy donors.

Of the isolated RNA, all was reverse transcribed, and so the sequenced material was expressed TCRB transcripts. Naive, central memory and regulatory T cell samples averaged roughly 3.8 million reads. Produced via immunoSEQ multiplex PCR; TCRdb's table is partial and in-frame only. The sample has some 200,000 clones; roughly 11% are singletons. The V gene's germline CDR1 is SNHLY and CDR2 FYNNEI. V trimming: 3 bases; J trimming: 2 bases; junction bases outside the gene matches: 3. The CDR3 loop spans 14 amino acids. The source of this sequence is a man younger than 30 in good health. The chain is built from TRBV2 and TRBJ2-5; TRBD1 aligns across 7 bases. The sequencing input was central memory CD4+ T cells from blood. CDR3 residues: CASSDRTGQETQYF. The CDR3 region has the DNA TGTGCCAGCAGTGACCGGACAGGACAAGAGACCCAGTACTTC.